This note documents a single TCR beta chain sequence. Its antigen is currently unknown. Treatment here: oral pan-JAK inhibitor, 5-10 mg twice daily. Individuals with alopecia areata gave both lesional scalp punch biopsies and peripheral blood for collection. RNA was extracted and reverse transcribed into cDNA as the sequencing template. Repertoires were generated with immunoSEQ multiplex PCR, while TCRdb's copy carries only in-frame clones and drops some. Of a few hundred thousand clones in the sample, about 60% were seen once. The record originates from a study of CD8+ T cells in alopecia areata. Study-level findings and limits: Mice showed TCR sharing more clearly than patients did, possibly owing to HLA. Scalp sample sequencing also detects resident alphabeta T cells of normal skin.

The CDR3 is 14 residues long. With 4 bases removed from V and 2 bases from J, the gap between germline ends came to 11 bases. Per germline, CDR1 SGHRS and CDR2 YFSETQ. The rearrangement uses TRBV5-1 and TRBJ2-3; no clear D. Sequenced material: CD4+ T cells sorted from blood, taken at week 52, from a patient treated with tofacitinib. The receptor was isolated from a human donor with alopecia areata. The CDR3 region has the DNA TGCGCCAGCAGCGCCGGATCTGCCACAGATACGCAGTATTTT. This translates into CASSAGSATDTQYF.